One sample yielded the 28 T cell receptor beta chains listed below, sequenced in a study of OX40 agonist ivuxolimab in advanced cancers. Measured with immunoSEQ multiplex PCR; TCRdb has only the in-frame clones, and not every one. The data contain just under 85,000 clones, 84% of them singletons. The sequenced sample was CD4+ or CD8+ T cells sorted from blood, obtained in a trial of the OX40 agonist ivuxolimab. The receptors derive from an adult with an advanced solid tumor such as melanoma, head and neck, liver or kidney cancer.

The rearrangement uses TRBV4-2 and TRBJ2-1; 12 nucleotides align to TRBD2. Trimming cost V 3 bases and J 4 bases; bases outside gene matches: 4. This CDR3 has 16 residues. Germline values: CDR1 LGHNA, CDR2 YNFKEQ. The CDR3 sequence: CASSHSSGRDYNEQFF. In DNA, the CDR3 is TGTGCCAGCAGCCATTCTAGCGGGAGGGATTACAATGAGCAGTTCTTC.

The chain recombines TRBV7-3 with TRBJ1-1; D gene uncertain. The CDR3 consists of 13 residues. From germline, CDR1 is SGHTA and CDR2 FQGTGA. V was cut by 3 bases and J by 5 bases, with 10 bases left in between. CDR3 coding DNA: TGTGCCAGCAGCTTGGGAGGGAGGACTGAAGCTTTCTTT. Protein: CASSLGGRTEAFF.

The J gene is TRBJ1-1, the V gene TRBV27; D unresolved. The CDR3 contains 13 residues. The germline V gene encodes CDR1 MNHEY and CDR2 SMNVEV (reference sequence). The V end was cut by 2 bases, the J end by 2 bases, with 6 bases between. DNA for the CDR3: TGTGCCAGCAGTTTAGTGACCAACACTGAAGCTTTCTTT. Residues: CASSLVTNTEAFF.

The count of this clone is one. J is TRBJ2-3 and V is TRBV10-3, with 8 bases fitting TRBD2. Germline CDR1 reads ENHRY; CDR2 reads SYGVKD. This CDR3 is 15 amino acids long. With 4 bases clipped from V and 0 bases from J, the junction kept 3 bases outside the gene matches. The CDR3 protein is CAISGASGSTDTQYF. The CDR3 DNA is TGTGCCATCAGTGGGGCTAGCGGGAGCACAGATACGCAGTATTTT.

The chain couples TRBV29-1 to TRBJ2-4, with D uncertain. This CDR3 contains 13 residues. From germline, CDR1 is SQVTM and CDR2 ANQGSEA. V lost 7 bases and J 0 bases, leaving 10 bases between the germline ends. This CDR3 reads CSAETTAKNIQYF. The CDR3 bases are TGCAGCGCGGAGACAACAGCCAAAAACATTCAGTACTTC.

J is TRBJ2-7 and V is TRBV6-5; D is perhaps TRBD2 (5 bases). Germline loops: CDR1 MNHEY, CDR2 SVGAGI. V was trimmed by 6 bases and J by 2 bases, leaving 14 bases between them. The CDR3 length is 14 residues. CDR3 DNA sequence: TGTGCCAGCAGCATAGAATCCGGGGCCTACGAGCAGTACTTC. It is translated as CASSIESGAYEQYF.

The chain recombines TRBV5-1 with TRBJ2-2; D is ambiguous. Per germline, CDR1 SGHRS and CDR2 YFSETQ. CDR3 size: 14 residues. The ends were cut back, 4 bases at V and 4 bases at J, with 11 bases in the middle. The CDR3 sequence is CASSTWTGTGELFF. The CDR3 DNA is TGCGCCAGCAGCACCTGGACGGGCACCGGGGAGCTGTTTTTT.

This clone showed up just once. The genes are TRBV7-3 and TRBJ2-1; D remains unclear. There are 13 residues in the CDR3. Germline CDR1 and CDR2: SGHTA and FQGTGA. V lost 1 base to trimming and J lost 10 bases, with 11 bases between them. CDR3 nucleotide sequence: TGTGCCAGCAGCTTAAGCGCGGCTCGGGAGCAGTTCTTC. Translated, it gives CASSLSAAREQFF.

This chain joins TRBV27 and TRBJ2-5; 8 bases map to TRBD2. The CDR3 consists of 15 residues. Germline V gene sequence: CDR1 MNHEY, CDR2 SMNVEV (reference sequence). The V segment lost 3 bases and the J segment 2 bases; nucleotides outside the gene matches: 5. The CDR3 sequence is CASSFTSGSQETQYF. In DNA form, the CDR3 reads TGTGCCAGCAGTTTTACTAGCGGATCTCAAGAGACCCAGTACTTC.

V is TRBV7-9 and J is TRBJ2-2; 15 nucleotides match TRBD2. Trimming cost V 5 bases and J 4 bases; bases outside gene matches: 5. CDR1 is SEHNR, CDR2 FQNEAQ, per germline (reference sequence). The CDR3 is made up of 17 amino acids. CDR3 sequence (DNA): TGTGCCAGCAGCGCGGGACTAGCGGGGGGCCCCACCGGGGAGCTGTTTTTT. The encoded protein is CASSAGLAGGPTGELFF.

The chain joins TRBV6-5 to TRBJ2-1, with D possibly TRBD2 on 5 matching bases. The germline V gene has CDR1 MNHEY and CDR2 SVGAGI. The length of the CDR3 is 14 residues. With 2 bases removed from V and 6 bases from J, the gap between germline ends came to 11 bases. The CDR3 nucleotides are TGTGCCAGCAGTTACGCTAGCTCTGTCAATGAGCAGTTCTTC. Its translation is CASSYASSVNEQFF.

The rearrangement joins TRBV30 to TRBJ2-3, with TRBD2 identical over 8 bases. V lost 0 bases to trimming and J lost 2 bases; unmatched junction nucleotides: 4. The CDR3 is 15 amino acids. The V gene's germline CDR1 is GTSNPN and CDR2 SVGIG (reference sequence). CDR3 in DNA: TGTGCCTGGAGTGTGGGTAGCGGGGTCACAGATACGCAGTATTTT. Translated, it gives CAWSVGSGVTDTQYF.

The chain recombines TRBV2 with TRBJ1-3; maybe TRBD1 (6 bases). V was shortened by 11 bases and J by 0 bases, with 14 bases between the two germline ends. The CDR3 sequence is 14 residues long. The germline V gene has CDR1 SNHLY and CDR2 FYNNEI. The chain's CDR3 is CASRGVSSGNTIYF. The CDR3 DNA reads as TGTGCCTCTAGGGGGGTTAGCTCTGGAAACACCATATATTTT. The full variable domain, its missing parts supplied by reference TRBV2 and TRBJ1-3, is EPEVTQTPSHQVTQMGQEVILRCVPISNHLYFYWYRQILGQKVEFLVSFYNNEISEKSEIFDDQFSVERPDGSNFTLKIRSTKLEDSAMYFCASRGVSSGNTIYFGEGSWLTVV.

In its sample, this clone was seen once. The J gene is TRBJ1-5, the V gene TRBV19, with D possibly matching TRBD1 (6 bases). Germline V gene sequence: CDR1 LNHDA, CDR2 SQIVND (reference sequence). The CDR3 covers 15 residues. Trimming cost V 2 bases and J 6 bases, with 14 bases left between them. CDR3 sequence: CASSIRGGAGQPQHF. CDR3 sequence (DNA): TGTGCCAGTAGTATAAGGGGGGGCGCGGGTCAGCCCCAGCATTTT.

Only a few counts were recorded for this clone. The chain has TRBV2 and TRBJ1-6; 10 bases align to TRBD1. Germline lookup yields CDR1 SNHLY and CDR2 FYNNEI. V dropped 6 bases and J dropped 12; count of bases not matched to a gene: 8. The CDR3 length is 14 residues. CDR3 coding DNA: TGTGCCAGCAGAGGACAGGGGGTGGCCGGACCCCTCCACTTT. The encoded protein is CASRGQGVAGPLHF.

The chain uses TRBV5-6 and TRBJ1-6, with D perhaps matching TRBD1 (5 bases). The V and J ends lost 3 bases and 6 bases respectively, with 10 bases between them. The CDR3 is made up of 14 amino acids. Looked up from germline, CDR1 is SGHDT and CDR2 is YYEEEE. CDR3 nucleotide sequence: TGTGCCAGCAGCTGGGGGACGGCTAATTCACCCCTCCACTTT. This sequence encodes CASSWGTANSPLHF. Together with reference TRBV5-6 and TRBJ1-6, the CDR3 gives the full variable domain: DAGVTQSPTHLIKTRGQQVTLRCSPKSGHDTVSWYQQALGQGPQFIFQYYEEEERQRGNFPDRFSGHQFPNYSSELNVNALLLGDSALYLCASSWGTANSPLHFGNGTRLTVT.

The sample holds a few counts of this clone. V usage is TRBV5-1 and J usage is TRBJ1-2; the D is unclear. The CDR3 length is 12 residues. Trimming stripped 7 bases from V and 0 bases from J, with 7 bases between. CDR1 is SGHRS, CDR2 YFSETQ, per germline. The CDR3 DNA reads as TGCGCCAGCGGTGGGACTAACTATGGCTACACCTTC. Translated, it gives CASGGTNYGYTF.

The chain employs TRBV5-1 and TRBJ1-2; 7 bases are shared with TRBD1. Germline V gene sequence: CDR1 SGHRS, CDR2 YFSETQ. V lost 0 bases and J lost 0; bases outside the gene matches: 2. The CDR3 totals 15 residues. CDR3 loop: CASSLDRGANYGYTF. CDR3 in DNA: TGCGCCAGCAGCTTGGACAGGGGAGCTAACTATGGCTACACCTTC. Complete variable domain (other parts from reference TRBV5-1 and TRBJ1-2): KAGVTQTPRYLIKTRGQQVTLSCSPISGHRSVSWYQQTPGQGLQFLFEYFSETQRNKGNFPGRFSGRQFSNSRSEMNVSTLELGDSALYLCASSLDRGANYGYTFGSGTRLTVV.

This chain links TRBV6-5 with TRBJ1-2; 9 nucleotides line up with TRBD1. The CDR3 sequence is 16 residues long. Losses at the gene ends were 0 bases for V and 3 bases for J; bases not matched to a gene: 5. Germline loops: CDR1 MNHEY, CDR2 SVGAGI. The CDR3 nucleotides read TGTGCCAGCAGTTACTCAACGGGACAGGGAGACTATGGCTACACCTTC. Translated, it gives CASSYSTGQGDYGYTF.

V is TRBV10-3 and J is TRBJ2-7, with D perhaps matching TRBD1 (6 bases). The CDR3 is 13 amino acids. The germline CDR1 and CDR2 sequences are ENHRY and SYGVKD. V gave up 4 bases and J gave up 3 bases, with 10 bases separating them. The CDR3 DNA sequence: TGTGCCATCAGTGGACAGGTAGGCTACGAGCAGTACTTC. Translated: CAISGQVGYEQYF.

The chain is built from TRBV5-8 and TRBJ2-2; possible D gene TRBD1, 6 bases. The CDR3 runs to 14 residues. Trimming shortened V by 4 bases and J by 4 bases, and 11 bases separated the two germline ends. Per germline, CDR1 SGHTS and CDR2 YDEGEE. CDR3 in amino acids: CASSRSGATGELFF. Written as DNA, the CDR3 is TGTGCCAGCAGCAGGTCAGGGGCCACCGGGGAGCTGTTTTTT.

V and J are TRBV4-1 and TRBJ1-5; a weak D match, TRBD1 (5 bases). CDR1 is MGHRA, CDR2 YSYEKL, per germline. V was clipped by 5 bases and J by 1 base, with 9 bases between them. There are 14 residues in the CDR3. CDR3 in DNA: TGCGCCAGCAGCACCCGGGACAGCAATCAGCCCCAGCATTTT. Protein sequence: CASSTRDSNQPQHF.

The chain joins TRBV5-1 to TRBJ1-4, with D tentatively TRBD1 (6 bases). Trimming stripped 4 bases from V and 4 bases from J, with 17 bases between. This CDR3 is built from 16 residues. From germline, CDR1 is SGHRS and CDR2 YFSETQ. The CDR3 is CASSRRRQARNEKLFF. CDR3 in DNA: TGCGCCAGCAGCCGGAGGAGACAGGCTCGTAATGAAAAACTGTTTTTT.

This chain connects TRBV2 to TRBJ2-5, with TRBD1 matching 7 bases. Germline values: CDR1 SNHLY, CDR2 FYNNEI. The CDR3 contains 17 residues. Unmatched junction bases numbered 14, after V lost 2 bases and J lost 5 bases. CDR3 sequence: CASSEREGRGIGETQYF. The CDR3 region has the DNA TGTGCCAGCAGTGAACGGGAAGGCAGGGGGATAGGGGAGACCCAGTACTTC.

This clone was detected a few times. The chain joins TRBV7-2 to TRBJ2-7; D gene uncertain. V was clipped by 6 bases and J by 5 bases, with 8 bases between them. The germline CDR1 and CDR2 sequences are SGHTA and FQGNSA. The CDR3 length is 11 residues. The CDR3 here is CASSFGHEQYF. DNA for the CDR3: TGTGCCAGCAGTTTCGGCCACGAGCAGTACTTC.

The chain links TRBV5-1 to TRBJ2-5, with D unclear. Trimming removed 4 bases at V and 4 bases at J, with 5 bases between. The CDR3 runs 11 residues. Germline V gene data show CDR1 as SGHRS and CDR2 as YFSETQ. In DNA, the CDR3 is TGCGCCAGCAGCATAGGAGAGACCCAGTACTTC. Translating gives CASSIGETQYF.

In regard to this clone: At one end the junction does not follow the germline gene, possibly because of a read error. The rearrangement links TRBV7-2 to TRBJ2-6; D might be TRBD1 (6 bases). The CDR3 extends over 19 amino acids. Germline CDR1 reads SGHTA; CDR2 reads FQGNSA. CDR3 DNA sequence: TGTGCCAGCAGATTAGCTGTGGGGGCGGTCCTGTCTGGGGCCAACGTCCTGACTTTC. Protein: CASRLAVGAVLSGANVLTF.

This clone appeared a single time. The rearrangement links TRBV7-2 to TRBJ2-7, with 8 bases identical to TRBD1. The germline gives CDR1 SGHTA, CDR2 FQGNSA. The CDR3 has 14 residues. V trimming: 5 bases; J trimming: 3 bases; junction bases outside the gene matches: 6. CDR3 loop: CASSRQGQGYEQYF. The CDR3 bases are TGTGCCAGCAGCCGGCAAGGACAGGGCTACGAGCAGTACTTC.